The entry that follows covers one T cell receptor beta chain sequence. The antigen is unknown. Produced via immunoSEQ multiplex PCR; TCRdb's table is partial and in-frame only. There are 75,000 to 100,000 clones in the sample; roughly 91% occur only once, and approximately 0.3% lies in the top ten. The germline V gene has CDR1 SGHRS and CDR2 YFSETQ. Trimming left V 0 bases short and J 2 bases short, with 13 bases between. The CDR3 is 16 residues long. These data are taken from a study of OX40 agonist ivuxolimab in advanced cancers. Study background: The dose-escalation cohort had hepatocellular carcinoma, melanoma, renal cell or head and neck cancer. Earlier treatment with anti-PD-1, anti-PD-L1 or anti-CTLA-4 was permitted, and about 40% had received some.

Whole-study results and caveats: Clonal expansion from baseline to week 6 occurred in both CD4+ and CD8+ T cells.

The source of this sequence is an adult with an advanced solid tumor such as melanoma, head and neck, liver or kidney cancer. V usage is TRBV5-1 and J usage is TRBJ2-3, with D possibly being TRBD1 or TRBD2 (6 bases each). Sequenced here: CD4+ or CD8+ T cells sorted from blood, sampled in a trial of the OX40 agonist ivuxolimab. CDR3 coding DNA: TGCGCCAGCAGCTTGGCGGGGGCGGGCCCCACAGATACGCAGTATTTT. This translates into CASSLAGAGPTDTQYF.